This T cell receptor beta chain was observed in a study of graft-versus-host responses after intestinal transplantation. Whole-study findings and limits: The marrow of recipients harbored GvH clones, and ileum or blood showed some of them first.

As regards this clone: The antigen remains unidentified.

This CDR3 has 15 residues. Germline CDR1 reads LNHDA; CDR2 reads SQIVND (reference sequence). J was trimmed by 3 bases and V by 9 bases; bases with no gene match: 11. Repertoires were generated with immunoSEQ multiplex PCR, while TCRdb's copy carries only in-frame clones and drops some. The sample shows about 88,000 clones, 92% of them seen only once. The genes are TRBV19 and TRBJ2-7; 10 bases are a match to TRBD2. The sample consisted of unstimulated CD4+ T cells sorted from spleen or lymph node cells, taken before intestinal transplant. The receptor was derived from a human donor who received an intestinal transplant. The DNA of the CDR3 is TGTGCCAGCAGCTTGGTACTAGCGGGATTCTACGAGCAGTACTTC. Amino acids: CASSLVLAGFYEQYF.